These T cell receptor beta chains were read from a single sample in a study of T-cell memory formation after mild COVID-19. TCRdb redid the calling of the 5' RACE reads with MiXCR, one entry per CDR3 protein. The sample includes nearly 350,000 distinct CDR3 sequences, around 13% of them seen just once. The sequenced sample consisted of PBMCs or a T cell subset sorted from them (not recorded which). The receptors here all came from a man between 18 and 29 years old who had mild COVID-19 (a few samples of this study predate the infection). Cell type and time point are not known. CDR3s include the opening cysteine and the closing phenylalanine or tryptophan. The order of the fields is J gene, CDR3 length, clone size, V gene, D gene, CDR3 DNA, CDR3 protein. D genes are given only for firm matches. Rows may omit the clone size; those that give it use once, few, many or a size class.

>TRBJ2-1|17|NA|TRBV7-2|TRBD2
TGTGCCAGCAGGCTTGGTACTAGCGGGGGGGCCCACAATGAGCAGTTCTTC
CASRLGTSGGAHNEQFF
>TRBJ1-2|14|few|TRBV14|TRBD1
TGTGCCAGCAGCGGACAGGGGGTACACTATGGCTACACCTTC
CASSGQGVHYGYTF
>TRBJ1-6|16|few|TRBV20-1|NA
TGCAGTGCTAGAGATGGGCGGCTAGCTCAGAATTCACCCCTCCACTTT
CSARDGRLAQNSPLHF
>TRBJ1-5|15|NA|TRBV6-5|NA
TGTGCCAGCAGCTATACAGATGATAGCAATCAGCCCCAGCATTTT
CASSYTDDSNQPQHF
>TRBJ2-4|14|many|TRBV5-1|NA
TGCGCCAGCAGCTTGGGGGGAGAGGGAAACATTCAGTACTTC
CASSLGGEGNIQYF
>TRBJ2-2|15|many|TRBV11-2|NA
TGTGCCAGCAGCTTAATTGCCTCTCGGGGCGGGGAGCTGTTTTTT
CASSLIASRGGELFF
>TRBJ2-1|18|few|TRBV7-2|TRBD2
TGTGCCAGCAGCCCTCGTGATGGCGGGGGGAGCTCCTACAATGAGCAGTTCTTC
CASSPRDGGGSSYNEQFF
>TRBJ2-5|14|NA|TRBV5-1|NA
TGCGCCAGCAGCTACATCCCGGGACCCGAGACCCAGTACTTC
CASSYIPGPETQYF
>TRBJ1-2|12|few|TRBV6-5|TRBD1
TGTGCCAGCAGCAGACAGGGTGCTGGCTACACCTTC
CASSRQGAGYTF
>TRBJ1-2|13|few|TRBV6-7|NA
TGTGCCAGTTTTGGGGAGAAGCTTCATGGCTACACCTTC
CASFGEKLHGYTF
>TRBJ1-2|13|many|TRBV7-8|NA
TGTGCCAGCAGCTTAGAGCCAAGCTATGGCTACACCTTC
CASSLEPSYGYTF
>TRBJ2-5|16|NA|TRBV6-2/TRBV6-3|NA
TGTGCCAGCAGTTATGGAATGTTGGCTACCCAAGAGACCCAGTACTTC
CASSYGMLATQETQYF
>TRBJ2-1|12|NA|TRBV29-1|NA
TGCAGCGTTACCCGAGGGGCGCGGGAGCAGTTCTTC
CSVTRGAREQFF
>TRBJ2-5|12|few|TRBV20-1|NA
TGCAGTGCTAGTCAACCAAGAGAGACCCAGTACTTC
CSASQPRETQYF
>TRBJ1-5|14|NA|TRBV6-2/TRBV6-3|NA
TGTGCCAGCAGGACCGTGGGAGGGCGACAGCCCCAGCATTTT
CASRTVGGRQPQHF
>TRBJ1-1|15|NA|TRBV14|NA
TGTGCCAGCAGCCAGGACGGCCCTTTCGACACTGAAGCTTTCTTT
CASSQDGPFDTEAFF
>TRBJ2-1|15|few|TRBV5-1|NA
TGCGCCAGCAGCTTGGGTGTGGGCTCCTACAATGAGCAGTTCTTC
CASSLGVGSYNEQFF
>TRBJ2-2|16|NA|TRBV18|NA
TGTGCCAGCTCACCACCGGAGGCAGTCTCCGGCGGGGAGCTGTTTTTT
CASSPPEAVSGGELFF
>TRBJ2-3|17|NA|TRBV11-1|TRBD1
TGTGCCAGCAGCTTAGCGAGCGGGACAGGGTTTCCAGATACGCAGTATTTT
CASSLASGTGFPDTQYF
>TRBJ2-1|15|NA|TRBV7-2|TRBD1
TGTGCCAGCAGCTTAAGGGGACAGGGAGGCAATGAGCAGTTCTTC
CASSLRGQGGNEQFF
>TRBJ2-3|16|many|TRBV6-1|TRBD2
TGTGCCAGCAGTGAAGGGACTAGCGGGGGGGCAGATACGCAGTATTTT
CASSEGTSGGADTQYF
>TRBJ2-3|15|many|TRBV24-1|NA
TGTGCCACCAGTGATTTCGGCGGGGCCACAGATACGCAGTATTTT
CATSDFGGATDTQYF
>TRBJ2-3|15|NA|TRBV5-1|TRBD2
TGCGCCAGCAGCTGGACGGGAGGACCCACAGATACGCAGTATTTT
CASSWTGGPTDTQYF
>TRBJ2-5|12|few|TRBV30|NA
TGTGCCTGGGGTACACGGGGAAGCTCCCCGTACTTC
CAWGTRGSSPYF
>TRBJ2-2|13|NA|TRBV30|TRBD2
TGTGCCTGCCTAGCGGGGTACACCGGGGAGCTGTTTTTT
CACLAGYTGELFF
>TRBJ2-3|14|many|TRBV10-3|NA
TGTGCCATCACTAGGGGCGATGGGGCAGATACGCAGTATTTT
CAITRGDGADTQYF
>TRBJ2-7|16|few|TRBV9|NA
TGTGCCAGCAGCCCACAACTAGAGCCAAGCTCCTACGAGCAGTACTTC
CASSPQLEPSSYEQYF
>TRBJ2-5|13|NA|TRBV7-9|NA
TGTGCCAGCGGGCCGGACGGCCAAGAGACCCAGTACTTC
CASGPDGQETQYF
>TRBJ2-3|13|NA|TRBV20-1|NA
TGCAGTGCTAGCGGGGGTAGCACAGATACGCAGTATTTT
CSASGGSTDTQYF
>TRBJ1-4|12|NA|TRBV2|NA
TGTGCCAGCAGTGAAAGTCTCAGGGAACTGTTTTTT
CASSESLRELFF
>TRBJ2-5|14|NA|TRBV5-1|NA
TGCGCCAGCAGCTTGTATGGGGGCCGAGAGACCCAGTACTTC
CASSLYGGRETQYF
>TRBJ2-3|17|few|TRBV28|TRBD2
TGTGCCAGCAGTTCCATTGCAATAGCGGGTCCTCCAGATACGCAGTATTTT
CASSSIAIAGPPDTQYF
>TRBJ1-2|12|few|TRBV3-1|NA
TGTGCCAGCAGCCAAGAAGGGTGGGGCTACACCTTC
CASSQEGWGYTF